The T cell receptor beta chain under discussion was sequenced for a study of T cells in Graves' hyperthyroidism and ophthalmopathy. Amplified TCR beta CDR3 regions derived from RNA transcripts. Primed by the HTBI set, a first-round RT-PCR was run on the TCR CDR3. TCRdb used MiXCR to reprocess the multiplex PCR reads, holding one entry per CDR3 protein. The data contain roughly 500,000 distinct CDR3 sequences, 46% of them singletons. Trimming cost V 3 bases and J 8 bases, with 16 bases left between them. Germline CDR1 and CDR2: SGHTA and FQGNSA. The CDR3 has 14 amino acids. This clonotype has just one count. On the basis of clinical symptoms, serum thyroxine and TRAb, thyroid ultrasound and orbital computed tomography, diagnoses were made.

The receptor was isolated from an adult woman with Graves' disease, either hyperthyroidism or ophthalmopathy (not recorded which). Sequenced: peripheral blood or thyroid tissue (not recorded which). The chain is built from TRBV7-2 and TRBJ2-5; either TRBD1 or TRBD2 may fit D (5 bases each). As DNA, the CDR3 is TGTGCCAGCAGCTTGGGAAGGGGAGAGGCTACCCAGTACTTC. This sequence encodes CASSLGRGEATQYF.